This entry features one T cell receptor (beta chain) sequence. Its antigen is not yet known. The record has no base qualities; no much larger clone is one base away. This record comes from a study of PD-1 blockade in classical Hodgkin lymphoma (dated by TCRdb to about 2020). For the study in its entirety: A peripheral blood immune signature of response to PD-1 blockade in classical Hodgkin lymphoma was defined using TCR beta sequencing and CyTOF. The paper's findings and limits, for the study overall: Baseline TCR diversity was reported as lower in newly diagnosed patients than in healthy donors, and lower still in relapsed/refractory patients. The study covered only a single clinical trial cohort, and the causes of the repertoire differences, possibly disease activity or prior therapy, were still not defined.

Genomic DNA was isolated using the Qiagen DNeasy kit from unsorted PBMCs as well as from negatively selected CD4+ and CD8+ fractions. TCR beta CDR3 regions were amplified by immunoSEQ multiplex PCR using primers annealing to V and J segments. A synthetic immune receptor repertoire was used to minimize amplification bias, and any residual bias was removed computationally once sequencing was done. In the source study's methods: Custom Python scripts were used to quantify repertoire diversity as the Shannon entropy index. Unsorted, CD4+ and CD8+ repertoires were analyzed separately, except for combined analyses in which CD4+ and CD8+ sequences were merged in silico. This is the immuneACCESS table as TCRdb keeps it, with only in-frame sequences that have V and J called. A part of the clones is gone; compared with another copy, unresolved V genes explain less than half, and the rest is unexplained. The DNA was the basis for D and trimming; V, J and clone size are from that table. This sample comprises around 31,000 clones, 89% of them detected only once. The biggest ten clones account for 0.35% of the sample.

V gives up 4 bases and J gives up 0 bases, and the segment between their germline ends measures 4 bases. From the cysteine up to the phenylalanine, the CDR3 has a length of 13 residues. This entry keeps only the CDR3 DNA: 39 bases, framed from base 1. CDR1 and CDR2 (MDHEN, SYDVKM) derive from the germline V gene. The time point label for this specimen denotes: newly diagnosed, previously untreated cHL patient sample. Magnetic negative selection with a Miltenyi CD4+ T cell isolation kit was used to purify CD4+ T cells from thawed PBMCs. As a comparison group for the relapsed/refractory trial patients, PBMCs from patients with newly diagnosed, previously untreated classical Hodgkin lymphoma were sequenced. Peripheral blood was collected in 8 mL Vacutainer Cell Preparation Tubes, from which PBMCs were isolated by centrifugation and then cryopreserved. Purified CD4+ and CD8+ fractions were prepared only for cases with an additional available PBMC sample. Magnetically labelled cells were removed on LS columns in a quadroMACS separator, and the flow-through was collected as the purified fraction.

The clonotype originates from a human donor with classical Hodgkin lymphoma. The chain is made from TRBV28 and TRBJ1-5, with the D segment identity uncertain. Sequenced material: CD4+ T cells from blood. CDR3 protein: CASSSYSNQPQHF. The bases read TGTGCCAGCAGTTCCTATAGCAATCAGCCCCAGCATTTT.